This T cell receptor beta chain stems from a study of beta chain features in type 1 diabetes. The study's findings and limits: Whether TCRB rearrangement is influenced by HLA type was left unresolved in this analysis. All four CD4+ subsets from Type 1 diabetes patients carried moderately but significantly shorter TCRB CDR3s.

This clone was observed a few times. Its antigen is undetermined. Sequenced material consisted of expressed TCRB transcripts (all of the isolated RNA was reverse transcribed). Method: immunoSEQ multiplex PCR; TCRdb's copy keeps in-frame clones and lacks some. The sample lists approximately 730,000 clones, over 10% occurring once. CDR3 length: 14 amino acids. V gave up 6 bases and J gave up 9 bases, with 20 bases separating them. Germline lookup yields CDR1 SNHLY and CDR2 FYNNEI. The sequence derives from a man aged 18 to 29 with type 1 diabetes. Sequences were obtained from naive CD4+ T cells from blood. This chain links TRBV2 with TRBJ2-5; D possibly matches TRBD1 or TRBD2 (6 bases each). CDR3 sequence reads: CASSATGARGPQYF. The CDR3 DNA sequence: TGTGCCAGCAGCGCCACGGGGGCGCGAGGGCCCCAGTACTTC.